Shown below are 7 T cell receptor beta chains from a single sample sequenced in a study of Ad26.COV2.S vaccination and SARS-CoV-2 variants (dated by TCRdb to the early 2020s). The receptor library was made with the immunoSEQ multiplex PCR assay. Imported from immuneACCESS, the table was reduced by TCRdb to in-frame sequences with V and J called. These copies leave out some clones; in studies compared against another copy, an unresolved V gene accounts for under half, and the cause of the remainder is not known. The sample table records over 400,000 clones; around 92% of these occur just once. In total, the top ten clones hold 1.5% to 2% of the sample. Interpreted using the paper, the treatment or condition label stands for: around 19 received Ad26.COV2.S at low or high dose, single or two shots; 5 received placebo; per-sample allocation not given. For vaccine and placebo recipients, repertoires were sequenced using samples collected on day 63 after the first injection.

The material was peripheral blood, obtained in a trial of Ad26.COV2.S vaccine versus placebo. Receptors were obtained from a person aged 18-65 years who received the Ad26.COV2.S COVID-19 vaccine or a placebo.

The rearrangement uses TRBV30 and TRBJ1-2, with D possibly matching TRBD1 (6 bases). Germline loops: CDR1 GTSNPN, CDR2 SVGIG (reference sequence). CDR3 length: 13 amino acids. Trimming left V 3 bases short and J 4 bases short, with 12 bases between. The CDR3 loop reads CAWRWSGAYGYTF. For the CDR3, the DNA is TGTGCCTGGAGGTGGTCAGGGGCCTATGGCTACACCTTC.

V usage is TRBV29-1 and J usage is TRBJ2-1; D is uncertain. Germline CDR1 is SQVTM and CDR2 is ANQGSEA. The germline V and J ends were trimmed by 4 bases and 0 bases, with 10 bases remaining between them. This CDR3 comprises 14 residues. CDR3 nucleotide sequence: TGCAGCGTTGTGTGGGCGAGCTCCTACAATGAGCAGTTCTTC. The encoded protein is CSVVWASSYNEQFF.

The DNA for the CDR3 is TGCAGTGCTAGTAGCGACAGCACGGCCTACGAGCAGTACTTC. Its protein product is CSASSDSTAYEQYF. J is TRBJ2-7 and V is TRBV20-1; D may match TRBD1 or TRBD2 (5 bases each). Germline loops: CDR1 DFQATT, CDR2 SNEGSKA (reference sequence). The CDR3 length is 14 residues. Trimming took 3 bases from V and 2 from J, leaving 14 bases between them.

The chain employs TRBV19 and TRBJ1-5, with unresolved D. The CDR3 extends over 17 amino acids. V was shortened by 3 bases and J by 1 base, with 16 bases between the two germline ends. CDR1 and CDR2 from the germline V gene are LNHDA and SQIVND (reference sequence). CDR3 bases: TGTGCCAGTAGTATCCTACGACAAGGGCCCAGCAATCAGCCCCAGCATTTT. Translation gives CASSILRQGPSNQPQHF.

The chain combines TRBV7-2 with TRBJ2-3; 8 bases are a match to TRBD2. This CDR3 has 12 amino acids. The germline V gene has CDR1 SGHTA and CDR2 FQGNSA. Germline trimming cut 4 bases from V and 7 bases from J; bases unmatched to any gene: 1. The CDR3 loop is CASSSGGHTQYF. CDR3 bases: TGTGCCAGCAGCTCGGGGGGGCATACGCAGTATTTT.

The chain uses TRBV5-1 and TRBJ2-2, with D possibly matching TRBD2 (6 bases). V was pared by 2 bases and J by 5 bases, with 13 bases between. The CDR3 contains 15 residues. Germline V lookup: CDR1 SGHRS, CDR2 YFSETQ. CDR3 sequence reads: CASSFGGDPTGELFF. The CDR3, as DNA: TGCGCCAGCAGCTTCGGCGGGGACCCTACCGGGGAGCTGTTTTTT.

The chain links TRBV19 to TRBJ2-3, with TRBD1 matching over 7 bases. The CDR3 length is 15 residues. Per the germline V gene, CDR1 is LNHDA and CDR2 is SQIVND (reference sequence). The junction had 3 bases not matched to a gene; V was cut back by 3 bases and J by 0 bases. The CDR3, as DNA: TGTGCCAGTAGTATGACAGGGCTTAGCACAGATACGCAGTATTTT. It yields the protein CASSMTGLSTDTQYF.